These 21 T cell receptor beta chains came from one sample sequenced in a study of monozygotic twins with inflammatory bowel disease. TCRdb reprocessed the 5' RACE reads, keeping one entry per CDR3 protein, no DNA. The sample table sets out some 160,000 distinct CDR3 sequences. Sequencing was performed on blood. The receptors derive from a human donor with ulcerative colitis or Crohn's disease, or a healthy co-twin of an affected twin (not recorded which).

The chain carries TRBV27 and TRBJ2-3; TCRdb proposes TRBD2, but this gene call is untestable without DNA. The CDR3 extends over 15 amino acids. CDR1 is MNHEY, CDR2 SMNVEV, per germline (reference sequence). The CDR3 region is CASSLRELDTDTQYF.

The V gene is TRBV28, the J gene TRBJ1-4. This CDR3 region has 13 residues. The germline gives CDR1 MDHEN, CDR2 SYDVKM. The CDR3 here is CAITRDFNEKLFF. Filled out from reference TRBV28 and TRBJ1-4, the complete variable domain reads DVKVTQSSRYLVKRTGEKVFLECVQDMDHENMFWYRQDPGLGLRLIYFSYDVKMKEKGDIPEGYSVSREKKERFSLILESASTNQTSMYLCAITRDFNEKLFFGSGTQLSVL.

This chain uses TRBV19 with TRBJ1-1; the TRBD1 assignment by TCRdb is unverifiable without DNA. From germline, CDR1 is LNHDA and CDR2 SQIVND (reference sequence). The CDR3 sequence is 16 residues long. CDR3: CASSAKTGGANTEAFF.

The chain's CDR3 is CSARVGGLNTEAFF. V is TRBV20-1 and J is TRBJ1-1. This CDR3 is 14 amino acids long. Germline CDR1 DFQATT, CDR2 SNEGSKA (reference sequence).

This rearrangement joins TRBV5-4 to TRBJ2-1; the TCRdb call, TRBD2, lacks DNA for checking. Germline CDR1 reads SGHNT; CDR2 reads YYREEE (reference sequence). This CDR3 is built from 15 residues. The CDR3 loop reads CASSLSVAGVGEQFF.

The chain has TRBV7-2 and TRBJ2-3; lacking DNA, the TRBD1 call made by TCRdb goes unchecked. The CDR3 is made up of 16 amino acids. Germline V gives CDR1 SGHTA, CDR2 FQGNSA. The CDR3 here is CASSPPGVGGPDTQYF.

This rearrangement joins TRBV20-1 to TRBJ1-1; TCRdb outputs TRBD1, but without DNA this stays unchecked. The CDR3 consists of 12 residues. Per germline, CDR1 DFQATT and CDR2 SNEGSKA (reference sequence). CDR3 region: CSAQQENTEAFF.

The chain employs TRBV21-1 and TRBJ2-7; with no DNA, the TCRdb D assignment of TRBD2 cannot be verified. TRBV21-1 is annotated as a pseudogene. The CDR3 is 19 amino acids. Here the CDR3 reads CAGGPETSGSYEGSYEQYF.

CDR3 protein: CSASAARGYTF. The V gene is TRBV20-1, the J gene TRBJ1-2; the TCRdb call, TRBD1, lacks DNA for checking. The CDR3 sequence is 11 residues long. Germline CDR1 is DFQATT and CDR2 is SNEGSKA (reference sequence).

The chain is built from TRBV28 and TRBJ2-7; with no DNA, the TCRdb D assignment of TRBD1 cannot be verified. CDR3 length: 13 residues. Per the germline V gene, CDR1 is MDHEN and CDR2 is SYDVKM. The CDR3 loop is CASSLPGGYEQYF.

This chain uses TRBV20-1 with TRBJ2-1; TCRdb's assignment of TRBD2 cannot be checked, as there is no DNA. The germline V gene has CDR1 DFQATT and CDR2 SNEGSKA (reference sequence). This CDR3 is built from 15 residues. CDR3 in amino acids: CSAREGLAGFNEQFF.

The J gene is TRBJ1-1, the V gene TRBV7-7; the TCRdb call, TRBD1, lacks DNA for checking. CDR3 size: 15 residues. Germline V gene data show CDR1 as SSHAT and CDR2 as FNYEAQ (reference sequence). Here the CDR3 reads CASSPLGRERIEAFF.

The chain combines TRBV7-2 with TRBJ1-1; TCRdb's D call, TRBD1, is unchecked because there is no DNA. Germline CDR1 SGHTA, CDR2 FQGNSA. This CDR3 spans 14 amino acids. CDR3 in amino acids: CASSSPTGYTEAFF.

The chain is built from TRBV10-1 and TRBJ2-2. CDR1 WNHNN and CDR2 SYGVQD come from the germline V gene (reference sequence). The CDR3 spans 14 residues. The CDR3 here is CASSARKGGGELFF.

V gene TRBV7-3 combines with J gene TRBJ1-2; TCRdb calls TRBD1, which cannot be checked without DNA. CDR1 and CDR2 (germline): SGHTA, FQGTGA. CDR3 size: 15 residues. CDR3 amino acids: CASSPHRLGAGGYTF.

The chain employs TRBV7-2 and TRBJ2-1. The CDR3 sequence is 15 residues long. Germline values: CDR1 SGHTA, CDR2 FQGNSA. CDR3 sequence reads: CASSGGTLTYNEQFF.

The chain combines TRBV19 with TRBJ2-3; the TCRdb call, TRBD2, lacks DNA for checking. CDR1 LNHDA and CDR2 SQIVND come from the germline V gene (reference sequence). This CDR3 region has 15 residues. The CDR3 sequence is CASSTSSGMRDTQYF.

The chain joins TRBV20-1 to TRBJ1-1; TCRdb proposes TRBD1, but this gene call is untestable without DNA. CDR3 length: 15 residues. CDR1 is DFQATT and CDR2 is SNEGSKA in the germline V gene (reference sequence). Here the CDR3 reads CSAGGTGPMNTEAFF.

The CDR3 loop is CSARPPGGKDTQYF. V is TRBV20-1 and J is TRBJ2-3; TCRdb reports TRBD1, a call that lacks DNA to check it against. Germline V gene data show CDR1 as DFQATT and CDR2 as SNEGSKA (reference sequence). CDR3 length equals 14 residues.

This rearrangement joins TRBV9 to TRBJ1-4. The CDR3 is 16 residues long. From germline, CDR1 is SGDLS and CDR2 YYNGEE. CDR3 region: CASSVATGARDEKLFF.

The chain recombines TRBV29-1 with TRBJ1-1; absent DNA, TCRdb's TRBD1 call cannot be checked. Germline V gene sequence: CDR1 SQVTM, CDR2 ANQGSEA. The CDR3 runs 15 residues. This CDR3 reads CSFGQGGRVGTEAFF.